This TCR beta chain came from a study of spatial heterogeneity in lung cancer. Findings and limits, study-wide: Expanded TCRs that were ubiquitous or regional had counts tracking ubiquitous and regional nonsynonymous mutations, respectively. Tumor mutation counts were tracked by expanded intratumoral alpha and beta TCR counts.

The V gene end was trimmed by 0 bases and the J gene end by 0 bases; junction bases not matched to a gene: 1. Germline CDR1 reads KGHDR; CDR2 reads SFDVKD. The CDR3 covers 18 residues. The sample's time point: sample taken at primary tumor resection. Around 70 TRACERx patients with early, untreated non-small cell lung cancer donated samples. Whole RNA, which was extracted from tumor, nontumor lung tissue or frozen PBMC, was sequenced without any cell sorting. This clonotype qualifies as medium-sized (0.01 to 0.1%). The antigen is not known. On each TCR cDNA molecule, a unique molecular identifier was present. TCRdb fed the 5' RACE reads into MiXCR, producing one record per CDR3 protein. The table lists 8,000 to 10,000 distinct CDR3 sequences, around 9.3% of them singletons, with around 13% in the top ten.

Sequencing used lung tumor tissue, obtained at surgery. The rearrangement joins TRBV24-1 to TRBJ2-6; 10 bases align to TRBD1. The clonotype originates from a female donor with early-stage non-small cell lung cancer. CDR3 sequence reads: CATSDLGTGDSGANVLTF. As DNA, the CDR3 is TGTGCCACCAGTGATTTGGGGACAGGGGACTCTGGGGCCAACGTCCTGACTTTC.